Presented here are 22 T cell receptor beta chains from one specimen sequenced in a study of vaccination effects on CD4 cells after COVID-19. These receptors' targets are unknown. Subsequent to a culture period of 10 days, CD4+ T cells were isolated. Method: immunoSEQ multiplex PCR; TCRdb's copy keeps in-frame clones and lacks some. In the table there are 65,000 to 80,000 clones, roughly three quarters of which are singletons. The starting material was CD4+ T cells from PBMCs cultured without peptide, obtained before COVID-19 vaccination. Receptor source: a human donor who received a COVID-19 vaccine.

CDR3 region: CASSPGGVYQPQHF. The CDR3 DNA is TGTGCCAGCAGCCCCGGAGGAGTTTATCAGCCCCAGCATTTT. V gene TRBV28 combines with J gene TRBJ1-5; no firm D call. Per germline, CDR1 MDHEN and CDR2 SYDVKM. V lost 6 bases and J lost 5, with 14 bases in between. The CDR3 spans 14 residues.

The V call is TRBV11-3, the J call TRBJ2-3; TRBD2 agrees at 7 bases. CDR3 length equals 12 residues. Germline V lookup: CDR1 SGHNT, CDR2 YENEEA. The junction had 1 base not matched to a gene; V was cut back by 2 bases and J by 8 bases. CDR3 DNA: TGTGCCAGCAGCTTACCGGGGGGTACGCAGTATTTT. The encoded protein is CASSLPGGTQYF.

This clone was seen only a few times. This rearrangement joins TRBV25-1 to TRBJ1-5; D uncertain. The CDR3 contains 14 residues. V lost 4 bases and J 0 bases, leaving 7 bases between the germline ends. Per the germline V gene, CDR1 is MGHDK and CDR2 is SYGVNS. DNA of the CDR3: TGTGCCAGCAGTGGAGGACTTAGCAATCAGCCCCAGCATTTT. As protein: CASSGGLSNQPQHF.

This clone was observed a few times. The V and J genes are TRBV19 and TRBJ1-5; D is ambiguous. The CDR3 has 13 residues. Germline loops: CDR1 LNHDA, CDR2 SQIVND (reference sequence). V lost 3 bases to trimming and J lost 4 bases, with 7 bases between them. This CDR3 is CASSIQTNQPQHF. CDR3 in DNA: TGTGCCAGTAGTATCCAGACGAATCAGCCCCAGCATTTT.

This chain links TRBV11-2 with TRBJ2-5; tentatively, D is TRBD2 (7 bases). Germline V gene sequence: CDR1 SGHAT, CDR2 FQNNGV. The CDR3 consists of 13 residues. V was clipped by 5 bases and J by 5 bases, with 12 bases between them. The CDR3 spells CASSAGEGETQYF. DNA for the CDR3: TGTGCCAGCAGCGCAGGGGAGGGTGAGACCCAGTACTTC.

V is TRBV20-1 and J is TRBJ1-1; D remains ambiguous. The CDR3 is 11 amino acids. Germline V lookup: CDR1 DFQATT, CDR2 SNEGSKA (reference sequence). V was trimmed by 3 bases and J by 1 base, leaving 3 bases between them. The CDR3 nucleotides read TGCAGTGCTAGTAAGAACACTGAAGCTTTCTTT. Encoded protein: CSASKNTEAFF.

The rearrangement links TRBV5-4 to TRBJ2-2; 8 bases are a match to TRBD2. The CDR3 is 17 amino acids. The J segment lost 2 bases and the V segment lost 1 base, leaving 7 bases of the junction unmatched. CDR1 and CDR2 from the germline V gene are SGHNT and YYREEE (reference sequence). DNA for the CDR3: TGTGCCAGCAGCTTGCTGCGCGGGGGGATCAACACCGGGGAGCTGTTTTTT. Encoded protein: CASSLLRGGINTGELFF.

This clone was observed once. The rearrangement links TRBV10-3 to TRBJ1-2; 7 bases are shared with TRBD1. The V gene's germline CDR1 is ENHRY and CDR2 SYGVKD. Unmatched junction bases numbered 10, after V lost 5 bases and J lost 10 bases. This CDR3 has 13 amino acids. The chain's CDR3 is CAISLDRPGDYTF. CDR3 bases: TGTGCCATCAGTTTGGACAGGCCAGGAGACTACACCTTC.

The V and J genes are TRBV19 and TRBJ2-2; the match to TRBD1 covers 9 bases. Germline V CDR1 and CDR2: LNHDA, SQIVND (reference sequence). Germline trimming cut 6 bases from V and 5 bases from J; bases unmatched to any gene: 13. The CDR3 totals 17 residues. The chain's CDR3 is CASSSTWGTGITGELFF. The CDR3 DNA reads TGTGCCAGTAGCAGCACTTGGGGGACAGGGATTACCGGGGAGCTGTTTTTT.

V and J are TRBV11-2 and TRBJ2-5; unclear D gene. The CDR3 is made up of 14 amino acids. CDR1 and CDR2 (germline): SGHAT, FQNNGV. Trimming removed 0 bases at V and 5 bases at J, with 10 bases between. The DNA for the CDR3 is TGTGCCAGCAGCTTAGATTATGTGGGGGAGACCCAGTACTTC. It encodes CASSLDYVGETQYF.

This clone was seen a handful of times. The V and J genes are TRBV18 and TRBJ2-1; 7 bases line up with TRBD1. Germline assignment: CDR1 KGHSH and CDR2 LQKENI. V gave up 3 bases and J gave up 8 bases; unmatched junction bases: 4. This CDR3 spans 13 amino acids. This chain's CDR3 is CASSPNRGYEQFF. For the CDR3, the DNA is TGTGCCAGCTCACCGAACAGGGGCTATGAGCAGTTCTTC.

V gene TRBV10-3 combines with J gene TRBJ1-2, with TRBD1 identical over 7 bases. The CDR3 consists of 16 residues. J gave up 0 bases and V 4 bases, and 8 bases lay outside the gene matches. Germline CDR1 reads ENHRY; CDR2 reads SYGVKD. CDR3 sequence: CAISARTGEANYGYTF. Here the CDR3 DNA reads TGTGCCATCAGTGCTCGGACAGGCGAGGCTAACTATGGCTACACCTTC.

The chain combines TRBV7-3 with TRBJ1-1; TRBD1 might be the D (5 bases). Trimming cost V 2 bases and J 3 bases, with 10 bases left between them. This CDR3 is 14 amino acids long. Germline V gene data show CDR1 as SGHTA and CDR2 as FQGTGA. The CDR3 coding sequence is TGTGCCAGCAGCTTAGGGGGGGGGTACACTGAAGCTTTCTTT. It specifies CASSLGGGYTEAFF.

The V call is TRBV9, the J call TRBJ1-1; possible D gene TRBD1, 5 bases. V shed 2 bases and J shed 2 bases, with 7 bases lying between them. The CDR3 spans 13 residues. CDR1 is SGDLS and CDR2 is YYNGEE in the germline V gene. This chain's CDR3 is CASSVQGNTEAFF. The CDR3 DNA is TGTGCCAGCAGCGTCCAGGGTAACACTGAAGCTTTCTTT.

This rearrangement joins TRBV20-1 to TRBJ2-4; a weak D match, TRBD1 (5 bases). The CDR3 loop spans 12 amino acids. Trimming pared 3 bases from V and 8 bases from J, leaving 11 bases between. CDR1 and CDR2 (germline): DFQATT, SNEGSKA (reference sequence). The chain's CDR3 is CSASPGIDIQYF. DNA for the CDR3: TGCAGTGCTAGTCCAGGGATCGACATTCAGTACTTC.

This chain links TRBV20-1 with TRBJ1-3; tentative D call: TRBD1 (6 bases). Germline V gene sequence: CDR1 DFQATT, CDR2 SNEGSKA (reference sequence). The CDR3 has 11 residues. V lost 6 bases and J lost 7, with 10 bases in between. The DNA of the CDR3 is TGCAGTGCGGCTAGGGGGAACACCATATATTTT. Protein product: CSAARGNTIYF.

The sample holds a few counts of this clone. The chain has TRBV19 and TRBJ2-2, with TRBD2 matching over 7 bases. The CDR3 loop spans 16 amino acids. Per germline, CDR1 LNHDA and CDR2 SQIVND (reference sequence). With V trimmed by 5 bases and J by 0 bases, 6 bases remained unmatched. CDR3 sequence: CASSHPSGTNTGELFF. The CDR3 nucleotides read TGTGCCAGTAGTCACCCTAGCGGAACGAACACCGGGGAGCTGTTTTTT.

The chain uses TRBV12-3 or TRBV12-4 and TRBJ1-1; a weak D match, TRBD1 (5 bases). Trimming cost V 5 bases and J 7 bases, with 11 bases left between them. The CDR3 length is 12 residues. The CDR3, as DNA: TGTGCCAGCAGTCGGACATTAGTTGAAGCTTTCTTT. Protein product: CASSRTLVEAFF.

The chain is built from TRBV7-9 and TRBJ2-1, with no clear D. Germline-derived CDR1 and CDR2 are SEHNR and FQNEAQ (reference sequence). The CDR3 is made up of 10 amino acids. The V end was cut by 7 bases, the J end by 7 bases, with 5 bases between. The CDR3 DNA reads as TGTGCCAGCACAAGGAATGAGCAGTTCTTC. Encoded protein: CASTRNEQFF. Drawing the rest from reference TRBV7-9 and TRBJ2-1, the complete variable domain is DTGVSQNPRHKITKRGQNVTFRCDPISEHNRLYWYRQTLGQGPEFLTYFQNEAQLEKSRLLSDRFSAERPKGSFSTLEIQRTEQGDSAMYLCASTRNEQFFGPGTRLTVL.

CDR3 nucleotide sequence: TGTGCCAGCAGCGCGACAGTCTGGGACACCGGGGAGCTGTTTTTT. It codes for CASSATVWDTGELFF. The genes are TRBV2 and TRBJ2-2; perhaps TRBD1 as D (5 bases). The CDR3 length is 15 residues. V was trimmed by 6 bases and J by 3 bases, leaving 14 bases between them. Germline-derived CDR1 and CDR2 are SNHLY and FYNNEI.

This rearrangement joins TRBV7-2 to TRBJ1-3; no reliable D call. The V end was cut by 1 base, the J end by 3 bases, with 7 bases between. Germline lookup yields CDR1 SGHTA and CDR2 FQGNSA. CDR3 length equals 14 residues. This CDR3 is CASSLGPFGNTIYF. The CDR3 DNA reads TGTGCCAGCAGCTTAGGCCCCTTTGGAAACACCATATATTTT. The full variable domain, completed using reference TRBV7-2 and TRBJ1-3, is GAGVSQSPSNKVTEKGKDVELRCDPISGHTALYWYRQSLGQGLEFLIYFQGNSAPDKSGLPSDRFSAERTGGSVSTLTIQRTQQEDSAVYLCASSLGPFGNTIYFGEGSWLTVV.

The genes are TRBV7-3 and TRBJ1-4; D possibly corresponds to TRBD1 (5 bases). V lost 4 bases, J lost 3 bases, and 6 bases lay in between. Germline V CDR1 and CDR2: SGHTA, FQGTGA. The CDR3 sequence is 13 residues long. CDR3 in DNA: TGTGCCAGCAGCTGGGGACCTAATGAAAAACTGTTTTTT. Residues: CASSWGPNEKLFF.